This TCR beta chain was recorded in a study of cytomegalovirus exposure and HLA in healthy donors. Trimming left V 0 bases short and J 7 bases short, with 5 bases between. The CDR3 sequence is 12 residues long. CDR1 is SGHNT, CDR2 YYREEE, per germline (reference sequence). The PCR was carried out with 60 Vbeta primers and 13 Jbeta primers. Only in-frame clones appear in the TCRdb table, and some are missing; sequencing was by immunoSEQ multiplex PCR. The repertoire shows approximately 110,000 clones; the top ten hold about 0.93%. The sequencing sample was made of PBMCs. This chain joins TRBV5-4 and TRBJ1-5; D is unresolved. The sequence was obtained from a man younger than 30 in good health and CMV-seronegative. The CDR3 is CASSLDSQPQHF. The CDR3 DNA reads TGTGCCAGCAGCTTGGATTCGCAGCCCCAGCATTTT.